This T cell receptor (beta chain) was found in a study of blood T cells in healthy people across ages (dated by TCRdb to the mid-2010s). Regarding the complete study: Template switching captured roughly one uniquely barcoded TCR beta cDNA molecule per two T cells in model experiments. The donors were split into four age groups: young (average 16 years), middle-aged (roughly 39), aged (roughly 65) and long-lived (about 74). For two donors (one aged 18 to 29 and one aged 80 or older), the study analyzed two additional independent replicas of 1 million unique cDNA reads from the same blood draw. Using deep sequencing normalized with unique cDNA molecular identifiers, the study measured how TCR beta repertoire diversity changes with age. Donors of different ages were randomly distributed across sequencing lanes to avoid experimental bias.

Library preparation employed 5' RACE. For sequencing, an Illumina HiSeq 2500 was employed. A second PCR of roughly 6 to 12 cycles was performed with a sample-barcoded 5' primer and a J-beta primer mix. A unique molecular identifier was introduced onto each TCR beta cDNA molecule by a template-switch 5' adaptor carrying 12 random nucleotides. At least 3 million CDR3-containing paired-end reads were obtained from each sample. The Mint cDNA synthesis kit, primed by a TRBC-specific oligonucleotide, was used to synthesize first-strand cDNA from all RNA. All cDNA was treated with uracil-DNA glycosylase and then went through a first 18-cycle PCR with the universal primers M1SS and BC2_uni_R. In the source study's methods: Normalization of each sample was performed by random selection of 1 million high-quality reads, each carrying a distinct molecular identifier. Instead of being binned into consensus sequences, reads that shared molecular identifiers were thrown out. MiTCR, with a Q25 quality threshold and the strictest error-elimination algorithm, was used for CDR3 identification, clonotype clustering and error correction. A nonparametric unseen species model with Euler transformation was used to estimate a lower bound on total TCR beta diversity. TCRdb reran the public reads through fastp at Q25 and MiXCR, keeping productive beta chains. Rows are combined by CDR3 protein, so each entry shows the most common genes and DNA. These V and J calls are TCRdb output, not the study's own analysis. Present in this sample are hundreds of thousands of distinct CDR3 sequences, roughly 50% of which were seen just once. Of the sample, over 35% falls within the top ten clones.

The research as a whole found: Estimates of total diversity based on one million sequenced T cells were regarded as lower bounds and as underestimates. The CMV infection status of donors was not known, potentially confounding age-related changes in expanded clonotypes. Conclusive comparison of naive and antigen-experienced compartments was prevented by the profiling of bulk unsorted PBMCs. Observed TCR beta diversity per million T cells fell roughly linearly with age, and a significant reduction was already apparent by age around 40. Compared with the aged group, the long-lived group had more naive CD4+ T cells, fewer expanded clones and increased TCR diversity, suggesting age selection. Observed TCR beta diversity correlated strongly with the percentage of naive T cells measured by flow cytometry.

The CDR3 contains 12 residues, cysteine and phenylalanine counted. Only the CDR3 DNA is retained, 36 bases long and in frame from the first base. In the germline V gene (reference sequence), CDR1 corresponds to LGHDT and CDR2 to YNNKEL. Systemically healthy Caucasian individuals from Russia, 39 in total and aged roughly 6 to 90 years, were included as donors. About 9.8 milliliters of peripheral blood were drawn from each donor into EDTA-treated Vacutainer tubes. Ficoll-Paque density-gradient centrifugation was used to isolate PBMCs, with at least 6 million per sample. Total RNA, at least 6 micrograms per sample, was extracted from PBMCs with Trizol reagent. For every donor, an aliquot of PBMCs went through flow cytometry to measure the percentages of naive CD45RAhigh/CD27high T cells. Concerning this clonotype itself: Which antigen it targets is not known. Sequence at one end of the junction differs from germline and may be a read error.

The chain employs TRBV3-1 and TRBJ2-1, with no confidently assigned D gene. The receptor's source is a man aged 60 to 69 in good health. What was sequenced was blood. The CDR3 sequence is CASSDRYDEQLF. Read as DNA, the sequence is TGTGCCAGCAGCGACCGTTACGATGAGCAGTTATTC.